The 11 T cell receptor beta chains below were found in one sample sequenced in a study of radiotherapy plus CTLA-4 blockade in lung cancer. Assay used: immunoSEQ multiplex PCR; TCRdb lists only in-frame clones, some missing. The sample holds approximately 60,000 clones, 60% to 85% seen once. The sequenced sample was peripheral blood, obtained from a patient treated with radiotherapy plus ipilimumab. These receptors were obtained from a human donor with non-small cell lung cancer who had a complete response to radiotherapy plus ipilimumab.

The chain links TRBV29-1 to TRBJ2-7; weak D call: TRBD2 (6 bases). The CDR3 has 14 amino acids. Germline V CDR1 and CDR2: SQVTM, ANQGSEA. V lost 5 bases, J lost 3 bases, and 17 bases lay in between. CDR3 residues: CSVRGTGSNYEQYF. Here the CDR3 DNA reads TGCAGCGTTCGCGGGACGGGGAGCAACTACGAGCAGTACTTC.

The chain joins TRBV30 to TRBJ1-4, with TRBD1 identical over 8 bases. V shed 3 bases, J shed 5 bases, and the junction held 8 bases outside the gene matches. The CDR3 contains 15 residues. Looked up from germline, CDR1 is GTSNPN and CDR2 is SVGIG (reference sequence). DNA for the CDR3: TGTGCCTGGAGGGAAACCAGGGGGCTAAATGAAAAACTGTTTTTT. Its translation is CAWRETRGLNEKLFF.

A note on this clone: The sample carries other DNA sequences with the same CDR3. CDR3 nucleotides: TGTGCCAGCAGCTCAAACCCCACAGATACGCAGTATTTT. Amino acid sequence: CASSSNPTDTQYF. This chain links TRBV7-2 with TRBJ2-3; D uncertain. The CDR3 has 13 residues. CDR1 SGHTA and CDR2 FQGNSA come from the germline V gene. Trimming removed 4 bases from V and 2 bases from J, with 7 bases in between.

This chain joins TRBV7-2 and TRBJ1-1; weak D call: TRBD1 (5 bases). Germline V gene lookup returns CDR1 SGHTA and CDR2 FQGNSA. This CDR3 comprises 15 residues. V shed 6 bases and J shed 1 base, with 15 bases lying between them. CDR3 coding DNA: TGTGCCAGCAGACCCCCCGGGGGGAAGAACACTGAAGCTTTCTTT. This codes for CASRPPGGKNTEAFF.

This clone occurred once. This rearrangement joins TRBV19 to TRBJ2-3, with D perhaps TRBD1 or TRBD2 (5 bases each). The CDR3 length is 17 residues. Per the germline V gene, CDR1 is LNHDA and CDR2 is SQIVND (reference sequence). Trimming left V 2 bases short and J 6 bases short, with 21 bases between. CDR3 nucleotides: TGTGCCAGTAGTATAAGGGGAAGGCGGCGGACGGGGGATACGCAGTATTTT. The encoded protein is CASSIRGRRRTGDTQYF.

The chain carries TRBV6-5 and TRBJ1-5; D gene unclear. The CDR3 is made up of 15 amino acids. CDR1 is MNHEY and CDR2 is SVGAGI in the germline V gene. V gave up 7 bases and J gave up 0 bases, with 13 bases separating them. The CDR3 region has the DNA TGTGCCAGCACCCATCGTGGCGATAGCAATCAGCCCCAGCATTTT. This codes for CASTHRGDSNQPQHF.

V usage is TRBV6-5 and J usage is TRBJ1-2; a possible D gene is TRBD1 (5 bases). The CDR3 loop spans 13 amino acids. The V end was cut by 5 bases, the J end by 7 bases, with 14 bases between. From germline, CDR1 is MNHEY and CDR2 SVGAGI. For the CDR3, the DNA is TGTGCCAGCAGTCCCGGTGGGGGAAGTGGCTACACCTTC. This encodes CASSPGGGSGYTF.

The CDR3 coding sequence is TGTGCAAGTCGCTCCCGCAGGCAGGGGGACGCAGATACGCAGTATTTT. Amino acid sequence: CASRSRRQGDADTQYF. The chain links TRBV12-2 to TRBJ2-3; the table calls TRBD1, which could not be checked here. TRBV12-2 is a pseudogene segment. This CDR3 spans 16 amino acids.

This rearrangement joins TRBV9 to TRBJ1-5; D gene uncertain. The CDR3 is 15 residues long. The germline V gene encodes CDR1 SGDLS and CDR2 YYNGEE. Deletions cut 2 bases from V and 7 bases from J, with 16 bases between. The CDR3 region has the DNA TGTGCCAGCAGCGTTGACCAGGATCCCAGGCAGCCCCAGCATTTT. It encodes CASSVDQDPRQPQHF. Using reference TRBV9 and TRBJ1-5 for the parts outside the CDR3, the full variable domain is DSGVTQTPKHLITATGQRVTLRCSPRSGDLSVYWYQQSLDQGLQFLIQYYNGEERAKGNILERFSAQQFPDLHSELNLSSLELGDSALYFCASSVDQDPRQPQHFGDGTRLSIL.

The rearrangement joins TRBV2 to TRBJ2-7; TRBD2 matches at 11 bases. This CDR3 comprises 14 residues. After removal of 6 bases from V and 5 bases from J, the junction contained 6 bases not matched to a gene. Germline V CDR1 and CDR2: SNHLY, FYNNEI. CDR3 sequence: CASSLLAGDDEQYV. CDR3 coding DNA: TGTGCCAGCAGCTTACTAGCGGGAGACGACGAGCAGTACGTC.

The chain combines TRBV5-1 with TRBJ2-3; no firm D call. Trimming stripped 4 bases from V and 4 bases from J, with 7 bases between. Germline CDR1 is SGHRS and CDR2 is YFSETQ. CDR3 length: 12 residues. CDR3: CASSPTPDTQYF. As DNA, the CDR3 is TGCGCCAGCAGCCCGACCCCAGATACGCAGTATTTT.